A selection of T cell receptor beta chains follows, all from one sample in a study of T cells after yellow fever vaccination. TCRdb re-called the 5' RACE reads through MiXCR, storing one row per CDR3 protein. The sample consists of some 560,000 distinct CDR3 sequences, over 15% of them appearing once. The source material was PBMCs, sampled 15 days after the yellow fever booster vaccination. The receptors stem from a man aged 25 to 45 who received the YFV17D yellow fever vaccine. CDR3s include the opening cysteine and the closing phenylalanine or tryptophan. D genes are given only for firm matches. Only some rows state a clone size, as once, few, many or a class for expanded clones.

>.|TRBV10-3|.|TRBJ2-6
TGTGCCGCATCTGGCAGTGGTTCTGGGGCCAACGTCCTGACTTTC
CAASGSGSGANVLTF
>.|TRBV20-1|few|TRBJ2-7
TGCAGTGCTAGTCGTCGGGACTACGAGCAGTACTTC
CSASRRDYEQYF
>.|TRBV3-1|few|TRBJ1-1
TGTGCCAGCAGCCAAGGAGGGTCGGGCACTGAAGCTTTCTTT
CASSQGGSGTEAFF
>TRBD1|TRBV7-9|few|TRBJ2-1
TGTGCCAGCAGCGCTACAGGGGTCGGCTACAATGAGCAGTTCTTC
CASSATGVGYNEQFF
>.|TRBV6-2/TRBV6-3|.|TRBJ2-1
TGTGCCAGCAGTTACGCGGAGAATGAGCAGTTCTTC
CASSYAENEQFF
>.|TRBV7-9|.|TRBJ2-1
TGTGCCAGCAGCTTAGATAGGGGGCAGTTCTTC
CASSLDRGQFF
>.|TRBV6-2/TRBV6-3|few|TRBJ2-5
TGTGCCAGCAGTTACACCCAAGAGACCCAGTACTTC
CASSYTQETQYF
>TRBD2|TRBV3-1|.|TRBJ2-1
TGTGCCAGCTGCCTTATGGGGGAGACTAGCGGGGGCCACAATGAGCAGTTCTTC
CASCLMGETSGGHNEQFF
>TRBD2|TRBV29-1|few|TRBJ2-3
TGCAGCGTTGCGACTAGCGGGAGGGCCATCTTAGATACGCAGTATTTT
CSVATSGRAILDTQYF
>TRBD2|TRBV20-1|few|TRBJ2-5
TGCAGTCCGAGGGGACTAGCGGAAGAGACCCAGTACTTC
CSPRGLAEETQYF
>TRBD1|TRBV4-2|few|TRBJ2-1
TGTGCCAGCAGCCAGCAGACAGGGGGCGGGTACAATGAGCAGTTCTTC
CASSQQTGGGYNEQFF
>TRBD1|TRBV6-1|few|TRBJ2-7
TGTGCCAGCATAGGGACAGGAAAAGCCTACGAGCAGTACTTC
CASIGTGKAYEQYF
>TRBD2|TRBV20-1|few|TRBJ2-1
TGCAGTGCTAGCGAGCCTAGCGGCTACAATGAGCAGTTCTTC
CSASEPSGYNEQFF
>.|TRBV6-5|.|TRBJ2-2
TGTGCCAGCAGTTACTCGTGGGGGAACACCGGGGAGCTGTTTTTT
CASSYSWGNTGELFF
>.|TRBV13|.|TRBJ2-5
TGTGCCAGCAGCGCCAGGGGCTCAGAGACCCAGTACTTC
CASSARGSETQYF
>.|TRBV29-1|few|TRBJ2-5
TGCAGCGCGACGTCCAGCCCCGTACAGTACTTC
CSATSSPVQYF
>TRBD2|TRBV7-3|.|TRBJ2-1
TGTGCCAGCAGCTTTCAACTAGCGGGGTACAATGAGCAGTTCTTC
CASSFQLAGYNEQFF
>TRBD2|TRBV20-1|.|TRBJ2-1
TGCAGTGCTTGGTCTAGCGGGAGCCAGACCTACAATGAGCAGTTCTTC
CSAWSSGSQTYNEQFF
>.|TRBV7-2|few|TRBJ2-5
TGTGCCAGCAGTCACCAGGTCCAGGGCGGGGAGACCCAGTACTTC
CASSHQVQGGETQYF
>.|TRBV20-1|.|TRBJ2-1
TGCAGTGCTTACTTTAATGAGCAGTTCTTC
CSAYFNEQFF
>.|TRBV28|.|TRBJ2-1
TGTGCCAGCAGTTTTTTTCCTAACAATGAGCAGTTCTTC
CASSFFPNNEQFF
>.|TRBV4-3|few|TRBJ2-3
TGCGCCAGCAGCCAACTCACGGCGCGGGGCGGGGACACAGATACGCAGTATTTT
CASSQLTARGGDTDTQYF
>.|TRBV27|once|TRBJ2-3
TGTGCCAGCAGTTTACTAGCGTCAGATACGCAGTATTTT
CASSLLASDTQYF
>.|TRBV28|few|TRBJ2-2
TGTGCCAGCAAGGTCGAGAACACCGGGGAGCTGTTTTTT
CASKVENTGELFF
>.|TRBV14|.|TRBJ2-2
TGTGCCAGCAGCCAATTTTTCACCGGGGAGCTGTTTTTT
CASSQFFTGELFF
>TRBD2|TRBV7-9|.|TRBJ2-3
TGTGCCAGCAGCGTTTGGACTAGCGGGACGAGAGATACGCAGTATTTT
CASSVWTSGTRDTQYF
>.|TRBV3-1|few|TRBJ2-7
TGTGCCAGCAGCCTGTTCGGGGACGAGCAGTACTTC
CASSLFGDEQYF
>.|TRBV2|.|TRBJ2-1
TGTGCCAGCAGCCCCGACTTCCCGGAGCAGTTCTTC
CASSPDFPEQFF
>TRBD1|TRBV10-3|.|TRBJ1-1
TGTGCCATCAGTGAGTTCGGGACAGCCAAGGGGAACACTGAAGCTTTCTTT
CAISEFGTAKGNTEAFF
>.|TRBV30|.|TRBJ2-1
TGTGCCTGGGCCCCCCGTTCACCCCAGAACAATGAGCAGTTCTTC
CAWAPRSPQNNEQFF
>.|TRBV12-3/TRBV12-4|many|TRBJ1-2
TGTGCCAGCAGTGCCGGAGGAAAGGGCTTCGGCTATGGCTACACCTTC
CASSAGGKGFGYGYTF
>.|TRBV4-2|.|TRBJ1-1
TGTGCCAGCAGCCAAGACAGAGAGAACACTGAAGCTTTCTTT
CASSQDRENTEAFF
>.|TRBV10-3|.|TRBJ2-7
TGTGCCACCCCCTACGAGCAGTACTTC
CATPYEQYF
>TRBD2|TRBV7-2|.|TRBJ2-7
TGTGCCAGCAGTAATAGCGGGACAAGCTCCTACGAGCAGTACTTC
CASSNSGTSSYEQYF
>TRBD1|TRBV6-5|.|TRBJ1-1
TGTGCCAGCAGTTACTCGCCACGCGGGCAGGGGGCGGCTGAAGCTTTCTTT
CASSYSPRGQGAAEAFF
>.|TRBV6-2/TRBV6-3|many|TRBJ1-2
TGTGCCAGCATAGACGTCTCTAACTATGGCTACACCTTC
CASIDVSNYGYTF
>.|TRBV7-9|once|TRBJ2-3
TGTGCCAGCGCCTTTCCTAGCACAGATACGCAGTATTTT
CASAFPSTDTQYF
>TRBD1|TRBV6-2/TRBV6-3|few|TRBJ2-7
TGTGCCAGCAGTTACGGGACAGGCTTCTACGAGCAGTACTTC
CASSYGTGFYEQYF
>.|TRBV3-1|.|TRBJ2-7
TGTGCCAGCAGCCAGATGCCCCACGAGCAGTACTTC
CASSQMPHEQYF
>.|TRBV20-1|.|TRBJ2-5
TGCAGTGCCAGGGACCGAGGAATTGGCGAGACCCAGTACTTC
CSARDRGIGETQYF
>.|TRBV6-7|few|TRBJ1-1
TGTGCCAGCAGTTACTGGGGACATATTTTGAACACTGAAGCTTTCTTT
CASSYWGHILNTEAFF
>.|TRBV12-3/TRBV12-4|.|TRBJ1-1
TGTGCCAGCAGTTTAGGTCGGATCAGCACTGAAGCTTTCTTT
CASSLGRISTEAFF
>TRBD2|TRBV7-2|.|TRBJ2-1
TGTGCCAGCAGCGCGAACGCGGGCCGCGGGGGGCATGAGCAGTTCTTC
CASSANAGRGGHEQFF
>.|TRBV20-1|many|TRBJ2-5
TGCAGTGCTAGAGATCTCCGGTTTCAAGAGACCCAGTACTTC
CSARDLRFQETQYF
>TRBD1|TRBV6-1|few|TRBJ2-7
TGTGCCAGCAGCCCCACAGGGGGGAGGACCGACGAGCAGTACTTC
CASSPTGGRTDEQYF
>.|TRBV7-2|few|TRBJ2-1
TGTGCCAGCAGCTTCCATAGCGGAAGCTCCTACAATGAGCAGTTCTTC
CASSFHSGSSYNEQFF
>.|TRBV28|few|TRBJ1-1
TGTGCCAGCAGTTTGGCTTTCACTGAAGCTTTCTTT
CASSLAFTEAFF
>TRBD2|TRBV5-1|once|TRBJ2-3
TGCGCCAGCAGCCCTAGGGGAGGGGATGTCAAAACAGATACGCAGTATTTT
CASSPRGGDVKTDTQYF
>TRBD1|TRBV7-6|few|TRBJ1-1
TGTGCCAGCAGCTTAGCAGGTTCCAGGGGGCTGACTGAAGCTTTCTTT
CASSLAGSRGLTEAFF
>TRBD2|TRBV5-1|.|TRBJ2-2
TGCGCCAGCAGCATGGGACTAGCGGGAGGGAAGAACACCGGGGAGCTGTTTTTT
CASSMGLAGGKNTGELFF
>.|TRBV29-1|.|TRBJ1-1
TGCAGCGTGGGGCCGGGTCGACAGCCGGAAGCTTTCTTT
CSVGPGRQPEAFF